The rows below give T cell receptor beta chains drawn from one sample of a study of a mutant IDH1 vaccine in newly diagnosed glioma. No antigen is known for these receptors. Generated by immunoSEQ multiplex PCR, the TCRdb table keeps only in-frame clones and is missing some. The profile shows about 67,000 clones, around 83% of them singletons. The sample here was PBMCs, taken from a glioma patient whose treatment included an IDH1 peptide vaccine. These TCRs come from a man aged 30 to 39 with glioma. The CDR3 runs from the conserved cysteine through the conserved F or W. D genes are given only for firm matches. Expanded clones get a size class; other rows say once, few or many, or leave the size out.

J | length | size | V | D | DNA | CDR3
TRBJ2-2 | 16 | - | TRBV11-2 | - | TGTGCCAGCAGCGCTCAGGTCTTCAGAGGCACCGGGGAGCTGTTTTTT | CASSAQVFRGTGELFF
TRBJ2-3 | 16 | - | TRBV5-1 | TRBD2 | TGCGCCAGCAGCCCCCGGCTAGCGGGGAACACAGATACGCAGTATTTT | CASSPRLAGNTDTQYF
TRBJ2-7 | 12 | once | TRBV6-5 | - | TGTGCCAGCAGTTCCAAGGGCCTCCGGAAGTACTTC | CASSSKGLRKYF
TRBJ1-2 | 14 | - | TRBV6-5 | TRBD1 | TGTGCCAGCAGGTGGGGACAGGCCGCGGGTGGCTACACCTTC | CASRWGQAAGGYTF
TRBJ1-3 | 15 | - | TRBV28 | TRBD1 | TGTGCCAGCACAGGACAGGGAAGCTCTGGAAACACCATATATTTT | CASTGQGSSGNTIYF
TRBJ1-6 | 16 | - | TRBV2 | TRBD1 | TGTGCCAGCAGTTTAAGACCGGGACAGTCAAATTCACCCCTCCACTTT | CASSLRPGQSNSPLHF
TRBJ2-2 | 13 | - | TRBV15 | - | TGTGCCACCAGCAGAGTTCCCTCCGGGGAGCTGTTTTTT | CATSRVPSGELFF
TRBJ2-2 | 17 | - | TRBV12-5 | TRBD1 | TGTGCTAGTGGTTTTGCGCCGGGACAGCCGAACACCGGGGAGCTGTTTTTT | CASGFAPGQPNTGELFF
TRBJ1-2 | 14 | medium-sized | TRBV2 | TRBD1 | TGTGCCAGCATTATGGACAGGGGGCTCCATGGCTACACCTTC | CASIMDRGLHGYTF
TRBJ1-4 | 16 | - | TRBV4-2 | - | TGTGCCAGCACCCAGGAGGCGGGGGGCGCGGGTGAAAAACTGTTTTTT | CASTQEAGGAGEKLFF
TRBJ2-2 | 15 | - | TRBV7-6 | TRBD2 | TGTGCCAGCAGCGAAACCAGCGGGGGCACCGGGGAGCTGTTTTTT | CASSETSGGTGELFF
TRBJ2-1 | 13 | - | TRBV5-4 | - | TGTGCCAGCAGCCGTGACGGGCTCCATGAGCAGTTCTTC | CASSRDGLHEQFF
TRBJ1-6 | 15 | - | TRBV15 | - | TGTGCCACCAGCAGAGAACGGGCTTTTAATTCACCCCTCCACTTT | CATSRERAFNSPLHF
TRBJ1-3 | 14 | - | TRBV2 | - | TGTGCCAGCAGTCTGGGGATTTCTGGAAACACCATATATTTT | CASSLGISGNTIYF
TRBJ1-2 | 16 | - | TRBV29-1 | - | TGCAGCGTTGAAGATTCGGGCCACGTTTCTATCTATGGCTACACCTTC | CSVEDSGHVSIYGYTF
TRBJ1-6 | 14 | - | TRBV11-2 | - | TGTGCCAGCAGCTTGTGGACGCTCGATTCACCCCTCCACTTT | CASSLWTLDSPLHF
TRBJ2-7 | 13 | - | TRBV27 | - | TGTGCCAGCAGTCCGAGGGTCTCCTACGAGCAGTACTTC | CASSPRVSYEQYF
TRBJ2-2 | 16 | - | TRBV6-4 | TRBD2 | TGTGCCAGCAGAGACCTAGCGGTTACTACCACCGGGGAGCTGTTTTTT | CASRDLAVTTTGELFF
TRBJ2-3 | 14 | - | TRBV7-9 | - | TGTGCCAGCAGCCCAAGGGGGGGCACAGATACGCAGTATTTT | CASSPRGGTDTQYF
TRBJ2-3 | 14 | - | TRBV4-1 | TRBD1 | TGCGCCAGCAGCCTCGGACAGGGCACAGATACGCAGTATTTT | CASSLGQGTDTQYF
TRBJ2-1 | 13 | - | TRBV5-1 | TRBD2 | TGCGCCAGCAGCTTGGGAGCGGGGGATGAGCAGTTCTTC | CASSLGAGDEQFF
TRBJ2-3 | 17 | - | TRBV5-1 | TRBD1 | TGCGCCAGCAGCTCCCCGGGACAGGGGTCTAGCACAGATACGCAGTATTTT | CASSSPGQGSSTDTQYF
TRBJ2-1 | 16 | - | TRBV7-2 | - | TGTGCCAGCAGCGATCTTACAGAAAGCCAACTCAATGAGCAGTTCTTC | CASSDLTESQLNEQFF
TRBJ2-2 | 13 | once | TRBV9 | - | TGTGCCAGCAGCGTAGTAGTATCCGGGGAGCTGTTTTTT | CASSVVVSGELFF
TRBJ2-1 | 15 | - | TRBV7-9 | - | TGTGCCAGCAGCTTAGCGGGTTGGGGCTACAATGAGCAGTTCTTC | CASSLAGWGYNEQFF
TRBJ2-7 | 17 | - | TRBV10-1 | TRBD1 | TGCGCCAGTTCTTTCTATCCGGGACAGGGAGCTAGAAACGAGCAGTACTTC | CASSFYPGQGARNEQYF
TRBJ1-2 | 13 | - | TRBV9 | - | TGTGCCAGCAGCGGCCAGGATGCGGGTGGCTACACCTTC | CASSGQDAGGYTF
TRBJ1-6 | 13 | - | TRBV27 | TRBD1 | TGTGCCAGCAGTTTAACCCCACAGGGGCCCCTCCACTTT | CASSLTPQGPLHF
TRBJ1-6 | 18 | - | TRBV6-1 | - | TGTGCCAGCAGTGAAGGGGGGATGGCCGTGGTTTGGTTGTCACCCCTCCACTTT | CASSEGGMAVVWLSPLHF
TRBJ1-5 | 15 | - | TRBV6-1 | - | TGTGCCAGCAGTGAATGGGCAGGGGCCAATCAGCCCCAGCATTTT | CASSEWAGANQPQHF
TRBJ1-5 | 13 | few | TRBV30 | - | TGTGCCTGGTCCGGGGATAGCAATCAGCCCCAGCATTTT | CAWSGDSNQPQHF
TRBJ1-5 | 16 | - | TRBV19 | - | TGTGCCAGTACCATTCTTGGGTCCAACAGCAATCAGCCCCAGCATTTT | CASTILGSNSNQPQHF
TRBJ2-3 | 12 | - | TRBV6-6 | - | TGTGCCAGCAGTTACCTATCAGATACGCAGTATTTT | CASSYLSDTQYF
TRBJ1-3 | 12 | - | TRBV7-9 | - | TGTGCCAGCACCCCACCGGGAAACACCATATATTTT | CASTPPGNTIYF
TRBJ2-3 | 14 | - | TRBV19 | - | TGTGCCAGTATGCGGCGGGGGCGCACAGATACGCAGTATTTT | CASMRRGRTDTQYF
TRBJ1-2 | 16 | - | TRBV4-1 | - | TGCGCCAGCAGCCAAGGAATGGGACCCGCGGGGCATGGCTACACCTTC | CASSQGMGPAGHGYTF
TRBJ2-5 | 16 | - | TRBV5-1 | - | TGCGCCAGCAGCTTGGGGCCTGGAGGGGGGCAGGAGACCCAGTACTTC | CASSLGPGGGQETQYF
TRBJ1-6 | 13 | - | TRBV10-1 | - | TGCGCCAGCGCGGGAGGGGAAAATTCACCCCTCCACTTT | CASAGGENSPLHF
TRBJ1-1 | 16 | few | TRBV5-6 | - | TGTGCCAGCAGCCCCCGGGGCAGGCTGACGACCACTGAAGCTTTCTTT | CASSPRGRLTTTEAFF
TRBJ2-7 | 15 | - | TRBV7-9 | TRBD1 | TGTGCCAGCAGACCCGGGACAGGGGGTCCCTACGAGCAGTACTTC | CASRPGTGGPYEQYF
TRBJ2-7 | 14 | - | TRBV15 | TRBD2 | TGTGCCACCAGCAGAGACCGGGGGGGAGGCGAGCAGTACTTC | CATSRDRGGGEQYF
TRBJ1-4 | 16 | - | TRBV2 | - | TGTGCCAGCAGGAGATCCCCCGGGGAAAGCGATGAAAAACTGTTTTTT | CASRRSPGESDEKLFF
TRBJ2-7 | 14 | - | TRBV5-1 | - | TGCGCCAGCAGGGCGCTAGCGAGCTCCTACGAGCAGTACTTC | CASRALASSYEQYF
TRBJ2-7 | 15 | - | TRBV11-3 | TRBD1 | TGTGCCAGCAGCTCCAGACAGGGATCGGGTTACGAGCAGTACTTC | CASSSRQGSGYEQYF
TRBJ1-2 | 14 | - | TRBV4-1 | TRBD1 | TGCGCCAGCAGGCCGCCGGGACAGGGGCCTGGCTACACCTTC | CASRPPGQGPGYTF
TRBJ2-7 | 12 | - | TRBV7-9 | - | TGTGCCAGCAGCTCCTCGTACCACGAGCAGTACTTC | CASSSSYHEQYF
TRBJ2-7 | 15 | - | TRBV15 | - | TGTGCCACCAGCAGAGATCAGACTGCCGCCTACGAGCAGTACTTC | CATSRDQTAAYEQYF
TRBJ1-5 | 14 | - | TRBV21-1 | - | TGTGCCAGCAGCAAACAGAATAGCAATCAGCCCCAGCATTTT | CASSKQNSNQPQHF
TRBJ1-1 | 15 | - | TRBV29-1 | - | TGCAGCGTTGAGAACTGGACAAAGAGAGGGACTGAAGCTTTCTTT | CSVENWTKRGTEAFF
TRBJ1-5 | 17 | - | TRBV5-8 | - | TGTGCCAGCAGCTTGCAACGGGGAGGGCTTAGCAATCAGCCCCAGCATTTT | CASSLQRGGLSNQPQHF
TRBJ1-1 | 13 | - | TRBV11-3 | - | TGTGCCAGCAAACGGGGCCCGGGAACTGAAGCTTTCTTT | CASKRGPGTEAFF
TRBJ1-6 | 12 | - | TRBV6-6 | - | TGTGCCAGCAGGCTCTTCAGGGCACCCCTCCACTTT | CASRLFRAPLHF
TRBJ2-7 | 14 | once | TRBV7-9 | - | TGTGCCAGCAGTTCTTACGGACTCTCCTACGAGCAGTACTTC | CASSSYGLSYEQYF
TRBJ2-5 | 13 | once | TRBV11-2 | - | TGTGCCAGCAGCTTAGTTTACCAAGAGACCCAGTACTTC | CASSLVYQETQYF
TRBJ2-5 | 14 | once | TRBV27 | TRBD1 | TGTGCCAGCAGTAACAGGGGCCTGCAAGAGACCCAGTACTTC | CASSNRGLQETQYF